This entry lists 16 T cell receptor beta chains sequenced from one sample in a study of cytotoxic CD8 clonotypes in ibrutinib-treated CLL. Measured with immunoSEQ multiplex PCR; TCRdb has only the in-frame clones, and not every one. The sample lists approximately 140,000 clones, approximately 80% seen once, with 25% to 35% in the top ten. The specimen comprised PBMCs, sampled after 12 months of ibrutinib treatment. The receptor source for this set is a human donor with chronic lymphocytic leukemia.

V gene TRBV7-6 combines with J gene TRBJ1-1; 11 bases fit TRBD1. The CDR3 is 12 residues long. J was trimmed by 11 bases and V by 5 bases; bases with no gene match: 4. Germline lookup yields CDR1 SGHVS and CDR2 FNYEAQ. This CDR3 reads CASSPDRGRAFF. CDR3 in DNA: TGTGCCAGCAGCCCGGACAGGGGGCGTGCTTTCTTT.

This sequence joins TRBV27 and TRBJ2-7; D perhaps matches TRBD1 (6 bases). The CDR3 covers 16 residues. Looked up from germline, CDR1 is MNHEY and CDR2 is SMNVEV (reference sequence). V lost 4 bases and J lost 2, with 18 bases in between. CDR3 in amino acids: CASSSYQGRRTYEQYF. CDR3 sequence (DNA): TGTGCCAGCAGTTCCTACCAGGGGAGACGCACCTACGAGCAGTACTTC.

The chain recombines TRBV28 with TRBJ1-2; D is perhaps TRBD1 (6 bases). The germline V gene has CDR1 MDHEN and CDR2 SYDVKM. V was clipped by 2 bases and J by 7 bases, with 14 bases between them. CDR3 length equals 14 residues. The CDR3 protein is CASSLIRGLGGYTF. In DNA form, the CDR3 reads TGTGCCAGCAGTTTAATTCGGGGGCTTGGTGGCTACACCTTC.

The chain uses TRBV6-7 and TRBJ2-6; D possibly corresponds to TRBD1 (7 bases). TRBV6-7 qualifies as an ORF whose function is uncertain. This CDR3 contains 19 residues. V shed 7 bases and J shed 4 bases, with 26 bases lying between them. The CDR3 region is CASTAAGTANSLGANVLTF. The CDR3 DNA is TGTGCCAGCACCGCCGCGGGGACAGCGAACTCTCTGGGGGCCAACGTCCTGACTTTC.

The chain has TRBV28 and TRBJ1-1; TRBD1 aligns across 7 bases. The CDR3 is 14 residues long. Germline V lookup: CDR1 MDHEN, CDR2 SYDVKM. J was trimmed by 1 base and V by 8 bases; bases with no gene match: 7. The CDR3 protein is CASPSGDRNTEAFF. Written as DNA, the CDR3 is TGTGCCAGCCCGAGTGGGGACAGGAACACTGAAGCTTTCTTT.

The chain couples TRBV28 to TRBJ1-2; D is ambiguous. The V and J ends lost 2 bases and 1 base respectively, with 11 bases between them. The germline CDR1 and CDR2 sequences are MDHEN and SYDVKM. The CDR3 is 15 residues long. The CDR3 reads CASSLPRPDNYGYTF. DNA of the CDR3: TGTGCCAGCAGTTTACCGAGGCCGGATAACTATGGCTACACCTTC.

The gene calls are TRBV6-4 and TRBJ1-1; D not resolved. The length of the CDR3 is 14 residues. Germline CDR1 is MRHNA and CDR2 is SNTAGT. V was pared by 5 bases and J by 4 bases, with 14 bases between. The CDR3 DNA is TGTGCCAGCAGTCTTGGGTCATCCAGCACTGAAGCTTTCTTT. It encodes CASSLGSSSTEAFF.

The CDR3 DNA follows: TGTGCCAGCAGCCCCGGGACAGGGGAGTTCCACGAGCAGTACTTC. Its protein product is CASSPGTGEFHEQYF. This rearrangement joins TRBV6-5 to TRBJ2-7; 10 nucleotides agree with TRBD1. This CDR3 region has 15 residues. V lost 6 bases to trimming and J lost 5 bases; unmatched junction nucleotides: 10. Germline CDR1 MNHEY, CDR2 SVGAGI.

This clone was seen only once. CDR3 loop: CASRRPGSTDTQYF. For the CDR3, the DNA is TGTGCCAGCCGTCGGCCAGGGAGCACAGATACGCAGTATTTT. This chain links TRBV7-2 with TRBJ2-3; D perhaps matches TRBD1 (5 bases). The CDR3 contains 14 residues. In germline, CDR1 is SGHTA, CDR2 FQGNSA. Trimming took 8 bases from V and 0 from J, leaving 12 bases between them.

The CDR3 sequence is CASSQDPSGVVGAQYF. The CDR3 DNA reads as TGTGCCAGCAGCCAAGATCCGAGCGGGGTGGTTGGGGCCCAGTACTTC. V is TRBV4-2 and J is TRBJ2-5; 7 nucleotides align to TRBD2. Germline V gene sequence: CDR1 LGHNA, CDR2 YNFKEQ. The CDR3 totals 16 residues. V dropped 0 bases and J dropped 9; count of bases not matched to a gene: 13.

The chain carries TRBV5-1 and TRBJ2-1; TRBD2 matches 8 bases. CDR1 and CDR2 (germline): SGHRS, YFSETQ. The CDR3 has 15 residues. V gave up 0 bases and J gave up 10 bases; unmatched junction bases: 9. The CDR3 is CASSLGLAGIGEQFF. The CDR3, as DNA: TGCGCCAGCAGCTTGGGTCTAGCGGGTATCGGGGAGCAGTTCTTC.

About this clone: Different DNA sequences within this sample yield the same CDR3. The rearrangement links TRBV9 to TRBJ2-7; a possible D gene is TRBD2 (5 bases). The CDR3 extends over 14 amino acids. The germline V gene encodes CDR1 SGDLS and CDR2 YYNGEE. The V gene lost 0 bases and the J gene lost 0 bases, with 7 bases spanning the gap. The CDR3 region is CASSVGSGSYEQYF. CDR3 DNA sequence: TGTGCCAGCAGCGTAGGGAGCGGCTCCTACGAGCAGTACTTC.

The chain links TRBV2 to TRBJ2-7; 9 bases fit TRBD1. The CDR3 consists of 13 residues. Per the germline V gene, CDR1 is SNHLY and CDR2 is FYNNEI. V shed 8 bases, J shed 4 bases, and the junction held 6 bases outside the gene matches. The CDR3 loop is CASGQGISYEQYF. The CDR3 coding sequence is TGTGCCAGCGGACAGGGGATTTCATACGAGCAGTACTTC.

The chain has TRBV4-1 and TRBJ1-1; D is unclear. In germline, CDR1 is MGHRA, CDR2 YSYEKL. Deletions cut 4 bases from V and 1 base from J, with 13 bases between. This CDR3 comprises 15 residues. The CDR3 reads CASSPFDLGNTEAFF. CDR3 bases: TGCGCCAGCAGCCCCTTTGATTTGGGGAACACTGAAGCTTTCTTT.

The chain is built from TRBV27 and TRBJ2-1; 8 bases map to TRBD1. With 3 bases clipped from V and 10 bases from J, the junction kept 11 bases outside the gene matches. There are 15 residues in the CDR3. The germline V gene has CDR1 MNHEY and CDR2 SMNVEV (reference sequence). As DNA, the CDR3 is TGTGCCAGCAGTTTGACAGGGGTCGTACGAGGAGAGCAGTTCTTC. It yields the protein CASSLTGVVRGEQFF.

On this clone itself: A far larger clone is one base from this, pointing to a likely read error. V is TRBV10-3 and J is TRBJ1-5; D call uncertain. Per germline, CDR1 ENHRY and CDR2 SYGVKD. The CDR3 extends over 13 amino acids. Trimming stripped 11 bases from V and 1 base from J, with 12 bases between. The DNA of the CDR3 is TGTGCCGCCCGGGAGGCGAGCAATCAGCCCCAGCATTTT. Encoded protein: CAAREASNQPQHF.